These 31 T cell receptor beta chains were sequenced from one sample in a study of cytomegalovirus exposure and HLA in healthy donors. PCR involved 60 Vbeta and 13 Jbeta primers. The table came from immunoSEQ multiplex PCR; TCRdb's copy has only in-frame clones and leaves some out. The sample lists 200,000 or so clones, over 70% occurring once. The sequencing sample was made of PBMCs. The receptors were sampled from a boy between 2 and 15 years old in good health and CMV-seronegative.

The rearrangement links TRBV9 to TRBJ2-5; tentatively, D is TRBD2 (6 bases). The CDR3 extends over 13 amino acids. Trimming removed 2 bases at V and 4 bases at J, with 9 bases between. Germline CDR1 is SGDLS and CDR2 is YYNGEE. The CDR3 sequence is CASSVRERETQYF. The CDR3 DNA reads TGTGCCAGCAGCGTCCGGGAGCGAGAGACCCAGTACTTC.

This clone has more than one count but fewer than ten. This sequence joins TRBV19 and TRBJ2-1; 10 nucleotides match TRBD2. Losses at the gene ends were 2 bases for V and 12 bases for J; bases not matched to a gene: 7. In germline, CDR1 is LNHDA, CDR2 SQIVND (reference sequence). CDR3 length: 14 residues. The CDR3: CASSIFQREGPQFF. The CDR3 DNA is TGTGCCAGTAGTATATTCCAGCGGGAGGGCCCGCAGTTCTTC.

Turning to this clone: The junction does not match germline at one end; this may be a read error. The CDR3 DNA reads as TGTTCCAGCAGCTCAAACTACGAGCAGTACTTC. Translated: CSSSSNYEQYF. The chain couples TRBV7-9 to TRBJ2-7; D gene unclear. Germline V CDR1 and CDR2: SEHNR, FQNEAQ (reference sequence). There are 11 residues in the CDR3.

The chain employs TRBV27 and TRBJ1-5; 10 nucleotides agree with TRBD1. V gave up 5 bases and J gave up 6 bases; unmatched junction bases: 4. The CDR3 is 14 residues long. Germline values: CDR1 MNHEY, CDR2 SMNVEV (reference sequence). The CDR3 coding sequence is TGTGCCAGCAGTCGGACAGGGGGAGGTCAGCCCCAGCATTTT. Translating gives CASSRTGGGQPQHF.

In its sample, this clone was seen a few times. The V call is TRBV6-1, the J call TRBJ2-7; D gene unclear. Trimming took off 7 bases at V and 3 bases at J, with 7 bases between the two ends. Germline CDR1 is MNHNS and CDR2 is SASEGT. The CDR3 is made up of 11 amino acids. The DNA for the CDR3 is TGTGCCAGCACCTTACTCTACGAGCAGTACTTC. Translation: CASTLLYEQYF.

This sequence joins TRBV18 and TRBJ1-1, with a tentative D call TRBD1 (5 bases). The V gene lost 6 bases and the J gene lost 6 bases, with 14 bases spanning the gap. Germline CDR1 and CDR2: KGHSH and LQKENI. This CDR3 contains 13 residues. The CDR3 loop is CASSETGGAEAFF. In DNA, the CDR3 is TGTGCCAGCTCCGAGACCGGAGGGGCTGAAGCTTTCTTT.

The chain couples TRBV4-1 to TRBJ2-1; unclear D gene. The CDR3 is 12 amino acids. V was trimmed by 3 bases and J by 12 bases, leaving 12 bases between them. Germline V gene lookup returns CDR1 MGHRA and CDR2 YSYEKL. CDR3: CASSHARDRQFF. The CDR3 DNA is TGCGCCAGCAGCCATGCACGAGATAGGCAGTTCTTC.

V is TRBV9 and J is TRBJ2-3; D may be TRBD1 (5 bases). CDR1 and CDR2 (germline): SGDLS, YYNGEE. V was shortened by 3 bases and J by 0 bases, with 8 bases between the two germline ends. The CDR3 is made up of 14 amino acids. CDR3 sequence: CASSAGPSTDTQYF. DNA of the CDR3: TGTGCCAGCAGCGCAGGGCCTAGCACAGATACGCAGTATTTT.

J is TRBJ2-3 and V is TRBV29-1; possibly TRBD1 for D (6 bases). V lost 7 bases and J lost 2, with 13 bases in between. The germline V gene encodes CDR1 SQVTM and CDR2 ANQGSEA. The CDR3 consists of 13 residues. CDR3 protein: CSAQGTITDTQYF. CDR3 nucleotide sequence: TGCAGCGCCCAAGGGACAATCACAGATACGCAGTATTTT.

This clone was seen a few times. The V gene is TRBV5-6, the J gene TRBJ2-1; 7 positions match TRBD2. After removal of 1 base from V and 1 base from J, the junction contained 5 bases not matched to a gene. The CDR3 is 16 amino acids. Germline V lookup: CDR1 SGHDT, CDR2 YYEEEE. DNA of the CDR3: TGTGCCAGCAGCTTGTTGCGGGAGAGGTCCTACAATGAGCAGTTCTTC. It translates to CASSLLRERSYNEQFF.

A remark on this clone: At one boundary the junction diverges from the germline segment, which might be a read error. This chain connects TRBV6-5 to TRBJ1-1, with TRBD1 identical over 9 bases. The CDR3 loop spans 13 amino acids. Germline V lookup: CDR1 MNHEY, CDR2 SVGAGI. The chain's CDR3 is CVSLGTGLGEAFF. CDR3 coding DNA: TGCGTGTCCCTGGGGACAGGGCTGGGGGAAGCTTTCTTT.

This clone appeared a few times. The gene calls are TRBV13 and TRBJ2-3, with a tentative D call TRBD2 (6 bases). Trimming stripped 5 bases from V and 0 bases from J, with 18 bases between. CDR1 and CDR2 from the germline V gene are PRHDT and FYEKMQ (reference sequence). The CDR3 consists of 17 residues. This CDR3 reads CASSQRLGRISTDTQYF. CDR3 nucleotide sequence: TGTGCCAGCAGCCAACGACTAGGGAGGATTAGCACAGATACGCAGTATTTT.

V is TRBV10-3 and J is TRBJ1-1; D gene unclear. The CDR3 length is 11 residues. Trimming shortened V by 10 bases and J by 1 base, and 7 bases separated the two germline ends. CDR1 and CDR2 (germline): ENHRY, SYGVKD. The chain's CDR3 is CASTANTEAFF. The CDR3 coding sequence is TGTGCCAGTACTGCGAACACTGAAGCTTTCTTT.

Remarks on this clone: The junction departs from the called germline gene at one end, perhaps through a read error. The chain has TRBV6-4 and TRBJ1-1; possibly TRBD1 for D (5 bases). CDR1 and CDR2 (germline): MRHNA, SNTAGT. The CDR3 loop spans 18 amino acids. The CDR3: CASIDNIGQGSGNTEAFF. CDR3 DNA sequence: TGTGCCAGCATTGACAATATAGGTCAGGGATCGGGTAACACTGAAGCTTTCTTT.

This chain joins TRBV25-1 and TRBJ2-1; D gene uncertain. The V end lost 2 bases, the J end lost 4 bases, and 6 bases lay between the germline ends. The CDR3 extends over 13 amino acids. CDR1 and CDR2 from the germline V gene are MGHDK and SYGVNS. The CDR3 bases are TGTGCCAGCAGTGAAAATGAGTACAATGAGCAGTTCTTC. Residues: CASSENEYNEQFF.

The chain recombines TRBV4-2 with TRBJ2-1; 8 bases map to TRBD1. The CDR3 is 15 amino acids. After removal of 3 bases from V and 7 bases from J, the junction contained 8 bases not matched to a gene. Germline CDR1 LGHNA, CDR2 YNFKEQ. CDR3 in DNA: TGTGCCAGCAGCCACCCCCGGGACAGGTTAAATGAGCAGTTCTTC. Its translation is CASSHPRDRLNEQFF.

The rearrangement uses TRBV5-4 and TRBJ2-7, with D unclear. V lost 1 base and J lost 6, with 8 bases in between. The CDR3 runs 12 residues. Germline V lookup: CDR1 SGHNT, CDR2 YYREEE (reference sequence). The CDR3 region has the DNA TGTGCCAGCAGCTTGCCAGCTAGCGAGCAGTACTTC. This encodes CASSLPASEQYF.

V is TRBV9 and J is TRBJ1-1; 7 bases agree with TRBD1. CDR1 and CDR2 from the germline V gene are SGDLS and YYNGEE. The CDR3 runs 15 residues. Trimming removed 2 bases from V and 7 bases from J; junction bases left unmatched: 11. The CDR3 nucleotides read TGTGCCAGCAGCGTCGAGTTACAGGGGATCGGTGAAGCTTTCTTT. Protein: CASSVELQGIGEAFF.

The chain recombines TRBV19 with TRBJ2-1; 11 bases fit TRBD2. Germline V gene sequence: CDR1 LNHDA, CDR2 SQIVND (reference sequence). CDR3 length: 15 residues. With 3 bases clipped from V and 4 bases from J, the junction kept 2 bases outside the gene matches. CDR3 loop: CASSMGTSGYNEQFF. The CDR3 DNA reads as TGTGCCAGTAGTATGGGGACTAGCGGTTACAATGAGCAGTTCTTC.

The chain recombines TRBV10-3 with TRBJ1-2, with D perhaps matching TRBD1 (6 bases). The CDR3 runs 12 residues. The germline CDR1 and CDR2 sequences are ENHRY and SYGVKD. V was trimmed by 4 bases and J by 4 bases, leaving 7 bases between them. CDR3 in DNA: TGTGCCATCAGTGGGACAGTCTATGGCTACACCTTC. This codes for CAISGTVYGYTF.

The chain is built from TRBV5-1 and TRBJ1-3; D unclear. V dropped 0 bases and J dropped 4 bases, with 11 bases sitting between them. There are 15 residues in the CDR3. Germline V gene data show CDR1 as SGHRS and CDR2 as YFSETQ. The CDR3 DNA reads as TGCGCCAGCAGCTTGGACGGCGGAGACGGAAACACCATATATTTT. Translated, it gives CASSLDGGDGNTIYF.

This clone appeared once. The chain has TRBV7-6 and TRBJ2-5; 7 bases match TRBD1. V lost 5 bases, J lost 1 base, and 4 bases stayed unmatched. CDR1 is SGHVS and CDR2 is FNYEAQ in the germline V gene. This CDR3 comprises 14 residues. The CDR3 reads CASSPGTAQETQYF. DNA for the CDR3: TGTGCCAGCAGCCCCGGGACAGCCCAAGAGACCCAGTACTTC. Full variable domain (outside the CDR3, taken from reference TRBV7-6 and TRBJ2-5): GAGVSQSPRYKVTKRGQDVALRCDPISGHVSLYWYRQALGQGPEFLTYFNYEAQQDKSGLPNDRFSAERPEGSISTLTIQRTEQRDSAMYRCASSPGTAQETQYFGPGTRLLVL.

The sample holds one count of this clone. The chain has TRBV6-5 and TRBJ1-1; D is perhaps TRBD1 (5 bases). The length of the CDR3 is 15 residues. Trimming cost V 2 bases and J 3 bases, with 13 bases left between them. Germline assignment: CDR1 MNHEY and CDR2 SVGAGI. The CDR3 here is CASSYVGSGDTEAFF. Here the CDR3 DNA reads TGTGCCAGCAGTTACGTCGGGTCGGGGGACACTGAAGCTTTCTTT.

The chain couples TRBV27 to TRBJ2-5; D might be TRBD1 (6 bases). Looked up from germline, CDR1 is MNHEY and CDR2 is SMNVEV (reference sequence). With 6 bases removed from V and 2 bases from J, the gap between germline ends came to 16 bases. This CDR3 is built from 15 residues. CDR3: CASSSGTPVQETQYF. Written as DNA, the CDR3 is TGTGCCAGCAGCTCCGGGACACCCGTACAAGAGACCCAGTACTTC.

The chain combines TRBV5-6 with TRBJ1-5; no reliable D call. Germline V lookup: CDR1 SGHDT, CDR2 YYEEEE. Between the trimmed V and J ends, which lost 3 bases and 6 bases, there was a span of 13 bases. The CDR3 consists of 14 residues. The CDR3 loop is CASSSATGVQPQHF. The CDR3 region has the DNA TGTGCCAGCAGCTCCGCCACCGGGGTTCAGCCCCAGCATTTT.

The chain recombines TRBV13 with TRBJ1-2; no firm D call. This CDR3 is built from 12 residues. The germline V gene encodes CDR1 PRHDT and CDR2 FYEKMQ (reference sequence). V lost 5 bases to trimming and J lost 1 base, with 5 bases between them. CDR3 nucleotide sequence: TGTGCCAGCAGCGGCCTTAACTATGGCTACACCTTC. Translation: CASSGLNYGYTF.

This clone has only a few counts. CDR3 sequence: CATAGEGGTGELFF. The CDR3 DNA follows: TGTGCCACAGCTGGGGAGGGTGGGACCGGGGAGCTGTTTTTT. The V gene is TRBV6-6, the J gene TRBJ2-2; 7 nucleotides match TRBD2. The CDR3 covers 14 residues. Germline values: CDR1 MNHNY, CDR2 SVGAGI (reference sequence). V lost 10 bases to trimming and J lost 5 bases; unmatched junction nucleotides: 10.

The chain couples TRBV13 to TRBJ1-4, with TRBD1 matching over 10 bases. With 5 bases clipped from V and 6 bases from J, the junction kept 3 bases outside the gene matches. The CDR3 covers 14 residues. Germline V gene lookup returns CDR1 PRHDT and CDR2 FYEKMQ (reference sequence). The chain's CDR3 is CASSPTGGHEKLFF. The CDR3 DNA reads TGTGCCAGCAGCCCGACAGGGGGCCATGAAAAACTGTTTTTT.

CDR3 nucleotides: TGCGCCAGCAGCCAAGTGGGACAGGGGAAGGTTGGCTACACCTTC. The encoded protein is CASSQVGQGKVGYTF. The chain recombines TRBV4-1 with TRBJ1-2; 10 bases agree with TRBD1. Trimming at V came to 1 base and at J to 7 bases, leaving 6 bases not matched to a gene. The CDR3 sequence is 15 residues long. Germline assignment: CDR1 MGHRA and CDR2 YSYEKL.

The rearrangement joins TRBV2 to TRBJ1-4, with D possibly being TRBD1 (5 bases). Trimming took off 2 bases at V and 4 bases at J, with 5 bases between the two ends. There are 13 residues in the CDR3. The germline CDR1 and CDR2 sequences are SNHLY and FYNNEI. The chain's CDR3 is CASSEQGNEKLFF. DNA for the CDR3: TGTGCCAGCAGTGAACAGGGTAATGAAAAACTGTTTTTT.

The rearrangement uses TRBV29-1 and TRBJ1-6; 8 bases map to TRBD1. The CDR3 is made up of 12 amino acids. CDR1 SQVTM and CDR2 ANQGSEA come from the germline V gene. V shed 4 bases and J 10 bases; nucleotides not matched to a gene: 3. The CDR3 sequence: CSVVTGGSPLHF. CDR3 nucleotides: TGCAGCGTTGTTACAGGGGGATCACCCCTCCACTTT.